What follows are 9 T cell receptor beta chains derived from one specimen sequenced in a study of shared clonotypes between healthy human individuals. The data were produced by immunoSEQ multiplex PCR, yet TCRdb's version contains in-frame clones alone and is incomplete. The sample includes approximately 530,000 clones, 90% to 97% of them seen just once. The sequenced material came from naive CD4+ T cells sorted from blood. Subset indicated: CD45RA+ positively selected. Receptor source: a woman aged 30 to 39 in good health.

The V and J genes are TRBV5-5 and TRBJ1-2; D may be TRBD1 (6 bases). The CDR3 covers 12 residues. V lost 3 bases to trimming and J lost 8 bases, with 11 bases between them. Germline CDR1 reads SGHKS; CDR2 reads YYEKEE (reference sequence). DNA for the CDR3: TGTGCCAGCAGCTCAGGGGTAAAGGGCTACACCTTC. This translates into CASSSGVKGYTF.

The rearrangement joins TRBV28 to TRBJ1-5, with D perhaps TRBD1 (5 bases). The CDR3 sequence is 13 residues long. Trimming removed 7 bases from V and 9 bases from J, with 16 bases in between. In germline, CDR1 is MDHEN, CDR2 SYDVKM. The DNA for the CDR3 is TGTGCCAGCATGGGACCCCCCGGTCCGCCCCAGCATTTT. Translating gives CASMGPPGPPQHF.

The genes are TRBV19 and TRBJ2-2; possibly TRBD2 for D (6 bases). Per germline, CDR1 LNHDA and CDR2 SQIVND (reference sequence). The CDR3 runs to 14 residues. Trimming stripped 3 bases from V and 5 bases from J, with 10 bases between. The CDR3 is CASSISGETGELFF. CDR3 bases: TGTGCCAGTAGTATTTCGGGAGAAACCGGGGAGCTGTTTTTT.

The V and J genes are TRBV2 and TRBJ1-1; unclear D gene. The CDR3 is made up of 13 amino acids. Germline V gene data show CDR1 as SNHLY and CDR2 as FYNNEI. Trimming stripped 4 bases from V and 3 bases from J, with 9 bases between. DNA of the CDR3: TGTGCCAGCAGTGGAGGGTGGGACACTGAAGCTTTCTTT. It is translated as CASSGGWDTEAFF.

The V call is TRBV4-2, the J call TRBJ1-1; 7 nucleotides agree with TRBD1. V lost 2 bases to trimming and J lost 1 base; unmatched junction nucleotides: 10. Per the germline V gene, CDR1 is LGHNA and CDR2 is YNFKEQ. CDR3 length: 17 residues. The CDR3 DNA follows: TGTGCCAGCAGCCAAACTAGGACAGGCTATACGAACACTGAAGCTTTCTTT. This sequence encodes CASSQTRTGYTNTEAFF.

The V gene is TRBV5-1, the J gene TRBJ1-4, with D perhaps TRBD1 (5 bases). Looked up from germline, CDR1 is SGHRS and CDR2 is YFSETQ. The CDR3 spans 18 residues. The ends were cut back, 3 bases at V and 7 bases at J, with 25 bases in the middle. The CDR3 nucleotides are TGCGCCAGCAGCTGGGGGAAACATACAGGAGGAGGGGTTGAAAAACTGTTTTTT. It codes for CASSWGKHTGGGVEKLFF.

This clone has a single count. The chain employs TRBV18 and TRBJ2-7, with D perhaps TRBD1 (5 bases). Trimming removed 6 bases from V and 7 bases from J, with 19 bases in between. The CDR3 sequence is 14 residues long. Germline V lookup: CDR1 KGHSH, CDR2 LQKENI. CDR3 sequence (DNA): TGTGCCAGCTCCCTGGGGCTAGAGCTACGAGAGCAGTACTTC. Protein: CASSLGLELREQYF.

This clone was found once. In the same sample, other DNA sequences code for this CDR3. V and J are TRBV5-1 and TRBJ1-4; the D is unclear. CDR1 is SGHRS and CDR2 is YFSETQ in the germline V gene. CDR3 length: 14 amino acids. The V gene lost 5 bases and the J gene lost 0 bases, with 8 bases spanning the gap. Written as DNA, the CDR3 is TGCGCCAGCAGTCTAGGTGCAACTAATGAAAAACTGTTTTTT. As protein: CASSLGATNEKLFF.

The chain joins TRBV28 to TRBJ1-1; D not resolved. Germline CDR1 is MDHEN and CDR2 is SYDVKM. The CDR3 extends over 13 amino acids. Trimming left V 2 bases short and J 1 base short, with 5 bases between. DNA for the CDR3: TGTGCCAGCAGTTTAGTAAGGAACACTGAAGCTTTCTTT. Translated: CASSLVRNTEAFF.